Sequencing of this T cell receptor beta chain was carried out in a study of post-analysis software for immune sequencing data (dated by TCRdb to the mid-2010s). As for the study more broadly: The recorded disease courses included relapsing-remitting, secondary progressive and progressive-relapsing multiple sclerosis, and some patients had no subtype annotation. The multiple sclerosis patient repertoires were compared with approximately 11 previously published healthy control repertoires from donors aged about 6 to 26 years. A subset of samples was prepared in parallel using single-end sample barcoding, then pooled and co-amplified after Illumina adapter ligation.

To demonstrate the VDJtools post-analysis software, TCR beta repertoires were profiled from the peripheral blood of over ten young patients with multiple sclerosis. The patients with multiple sclerosis were children and adolescents between 6 and 15 years of age. Points on this clonotype: This clone's antigen is unknown. There are no base qualities to consult, and no much larger clone falls within one base.

The paper as a whole reports these results and caveats: Direct clustering with F measure revealed strong co-clustering of samples prepared in the same batch, which led to a batch-effect correction. Compared with controls, multiple sclerosis patients had significantly lower normalized Chao1 diversity, a finding suggesting substantial peripheral T-cell clonal expansion. The multiple sclerosis patient group was slightly younger than the control group. Significantly higher frequencies in patients than in controls were found for roughly 5 TRBV segments, including TRBV5-6, TRBV5-1 and TRBV20-1.

The library came from PCR. Sequencing was carried out with an Illumina HiSeq 2500. To reduce PCR and sequencing biases, unique molecular identifiers were incorporated into the TCR beta cDNA libraries. Some 500,000 cDNA molecules were obtained per 1 to 10 million input T cells, so each molecule approximated one T cell. The same protocol used for the earlier healthy control dataset was applied to prepare and sequence the patient libraries. Within a given batch, samples were prepared together, multiplexed and sequenced on the same HiSeq lane. As for how the authors treated the data: MIGEC handled the raw barcoded reads, throwing out single-read molecular identifier groups before consensus assembly and CDR3 extraction. VDJtools was used for post-analysis of the clonotype tables, and diversity was normalized by down-sampling every dataset to the size of the smallest sample. To correct batch-related cross-sample contamination, repertoire overlap clustering matched CDR3 amino acid sequences but not nucleotide sequences. TCRdb itself trimmed the public reads at Q25 with fastp, ran MiXCR and retained productive beta chains. One record per CDR3 amino acid sequence lists the most common genes and DNA. TCRdb, rather than the study authors, made the V and J calls. This sample comprises 750,000 to 950,000 distinct CDR3 sequences, approximately 50% of them detected only once. The top ten clonotypes cover approximately 4.3% of the sample.

CDR1 and CDR2, looked up from the germline V gene, are SQVTM and ANQGSEA. From cysteine to phenylalanine, the CDR3 is 16 amino acids long. The entry retains the CDR3 DNA only, 48 bases that are in frame from base 1. The sequencing sample was made of blood. The sequence came from a girl aged 10 to 17 with multiple sclerosis. The chain is assembled from TRBV29-1 and TRBJ2-1, with 13 bases aligning to TRBD2. The CDR3 protein: CGTSGRATVSYNEQFF. The nucleotide sequence is TGCGGCACTAGCGGGAGGGCCACAGTGTCCTACAATGAGCAGTTCTTC.